Listed below are T cell receptor beta chains from one sample, sequenced in a study of blood T cell repertoires in COVID-19. TCRdb's copy holds only in-frame clones and misses some; the assay was immunoSEQ multiplex PCR. The sample lists about 42,000 clones, 92% occurring once. Sequencing was done on a sample of peripheral blood. The receptors come from a man in his forties or fifties with active COVID-19. CDR3s include the opening cysteine and the closing phenylalanine or tryptophan. D genes are given only for firm matches. Size is stated for part of the rows, as once, few or many counts, or as a class when the clone is expanded.

D gene	J gene	V gene	clone size	CDR3 protein	CDR3 DNA
TRBD1	TRBJ2-5	TRBV5-4	-	CASSSRTGRSETQYF	TGTGCCAGCAGTTCACGGACAGGGAGGTCAGAGACCCAGTACTTC
TRBD2	TRBJ2-3	TRBV5-4	once	CASSFSGRVDTQYF	TGTGCCAGCAGCTTTAGCGGGAGGGTAGATACGCAGTATTTT
TRBD2	TRBJ2-5	TRBV4-2	-	CASSQEGPSGYQETQYF	TGTGCCAGCAGCCAAGAGGGGCCTAGCGGTTACCAAGAGACCCAGTACTTC
-	TRBJ2-3	TRBV20-1	-	CSARGSDTQYF	TGCAGTGCTCGGGGGTCAGATACGCAGTATTTT
TRBD1	TRBJ2-5	TRBV30	-	CAWSAGQGRETQYF	TGTGCCTGGAGTGCCGGACAGGGGAGAGAGACCCAGTACTTC
TRBD2	TRBJ2-3	TRBV6-1	-	CASSEREFGTDTQYF	TGTGCCAGCAGTGAGCGGGAGTTTGGCACAGATACGCAGTATTTT
TRBD1	TRBJ2-7	TRBV18	once	CASSPDRANNYEQYF	TGTGCCAGCTCCCCAGACAGGGCCAATAACTACGAGCAGTACTTC
-	TRBJ2-7	TRBV5-6	-	CASSLRQGEQYF	TGTGCCAGCAGCTTACGGCAGGGCGAGCAGTACTTC
-	TRBJ1-5	TRBV7-9	-	CASSPTGGDLYSNQPQHF	TGTGCCAGCAGTCCCACCGGAGGGGACCTCTATAGCAATCAGCCCCAGCATTTT
TRBD1	TRBJ1-4	TRBV10-2	-	CASSEQTGGNEKLFF	TGCGCCAGCAGTGAACAGACAGGGGGTAATGAAAAACTGTTTTTT
-	TRBJ1-2	TRBV10-2	-	CASSGQNYGYTF	TGCGCCAGCAGTGGACAGAACTATGGCTACACCTTC
-	TRBJ2-7	TRBV11-2	once	CASRRIGGRRSYEQYF	TGTGCCAGCAGACGGATCGGGGGGCGGAGGTCCTACGAGCAGTACTTC
-	TRBJ1-2	TRBV19	-	CASSITFRGGGYTF	TGTGCCAGTAGTATAACTTTCAGGGGTGGAGGCTACACCTTC
TRBD1	TRBJ1-5	TRBV28	-	CAIHRGNSNQPQHF	TGTGCCATCCACAGGGGGAATAGCAATCAGCCCCAGCATTTT
-	TRBJ2-1	TRBV4-1	-	CASSIEVARAEQFF	TGCGCCAGCAGCATCGAGGTGGCGCGGGCTGAGCAGTTCTTC
-	TRBJ1-2	TRBV30	-	CAWRPQDIYGYTF	TGTGCCTGGAGGCCCCAGGACATATATGGCTACACCTTC
-	TRBJ1-4	TRBV6-5	-	CASSIVGGGKLFF	TGTGCCAGCAGTATTGTGGGGGGAGGAAAACTGTTTTTT
-	TRBJ1-4	TRBV5-1	-	CASSLARRGGEKLFF	TGCGCCAGCAGCTTGGCCAGAAGGGGTGGGGAAAAACTGTTTTTT
-	TRBJ2-2	TRBV12-5	-	CASGFSEATGELFF	TGTGCTAGTGGTTTCAGCGAGGCCACCGGGGAGCTGTTTTTT
TRBD2	TRBJ2-5	TRBV2	-	CAGRSRTSGETQYF	TGTGCCGGCCGGTCTCGGACTAGCGGGGAGACCCAGTACTTC